One sample yielded the 26 T cell receptor beta chains listed below, sequenced in a study of human T cells and chemical hapten exposure. Stated time point: pre-sensitization, week 0. The treatment: therapeutic diphenylcyclopropenone sensitization with weekly scalp DPC. TCRdb redid the calling of the RACE reads with MiXCR, one entry per CDR3 protein. The sample yields about 98,000 distinct CDR3 sequences, more than 10% seen once. Source: whole blood, taken in connection with sensitization to the hapten diphenylcyclopropenone (DPC). All receptors derive from a woman aged 60 to 75 with alopecia areata. Some clones in this sample may be carry-over from other donors' samples.

The J gene is TRBJ2-5, the V gene TRBV5-1; 9 bases align to TRBD1. V shed 3 bases, J shed 4 bases, and the junction held 7 bases outside the gene matches. This CDR3 is 15 amino acids long. Germline values: CDR1 SGHRS, CDR2 YFSETQ. In DNA form, the CDR3 reads TGCGCCAGCAGCTCACGGGACAGGGAGGGAGAGACCCAGTACTTC. It encodes CASSSRDREGETQYF. Together with reference TRBV5-1 and TRBJ2-5, the CDR3 gives the full variable domain: KAGVTQTPRYLIKTRGQQVTLSCSPISGHRSVSWYQQTPGQGLQFLFEYFSETQRNKGNFPGRFSGRQFSNSRSEMNVSTLELGDSALYLCASSSRDREGETQYFGPGTRLLVL.

The chain has TRBV12-5 and TRBJ1-1; the D gene is possibly TRBD1 (5 bases). The germline gives CDR1 LGHNT, CDR2 FRNRAP. V shed 9 bases and J shed 0 bases, with 14 bases lying between them. The CDR3 has 14 amino acids. CDR3 sequence (DNA): TGTGCTAGCGCTTGGGGGGGTTTGAACACTGAAGCTTTCTTT. Translating it yields CASAWGGLNTEAFF.

This clonotype has ten or more counts. CDR3 sequence reads: CASSFSGNEQFF. The CDR3 DNA reads TGTGCCAGCAGTTTTTCTGGGAATGAGCAGTTCTTC. The chain combines TRBV12-3 or TRBV12-4 with TRBJ2-1, with no clear D. This CDR3 is 12 amino acids long. The germline V and J ends were trimmed by 3 bases and 7 bases, with 7 bases remaining between them.

In DNA form, the CDR3 reads TGCGCCAGCAGCTTGCAAGGCGGGGGGGCCTCAGAGACCCAGTACTTC. Amino acids: CASSLQGGGASETQYF. The chain employs TRBV5-1 and TRBJ2-5; TRBD2 aligns across 9 bases. The CDR3 is 16 amino acids. Looked up from germline, CDR1 is SGHRS and CDR2 is YFSETQ. V was pared by 1 base and J by 4 bases, with 8 bases of the junction left unmatched.

The chain recombines TRBV10-3 with TRBJ2-1; 7 bases are a match to TRBD1. CDR1 ENHRY and CDR2 SYGVKD come from the germline V gene. The CDR3 consists of 17 residues. J was trimmed by 4 bases and V by 7 bases; bases with no gene match: 16. CDR3 DNA: TGTGCCATCACCGGGACAGATTCTACCTTTAAGTACAATGAGCAGTTCTTC. Translated, it gives CAITGTDSTFKYNEQFF.

This clonotype was recorded a few times. The chain combines TRBV5-1 with TRBJ1-1; possibly TRBD1 for D (5 bases). The CDR3 loop spans 14 amino acids. The germline V gene has CDR1 SGHRS and CDR2 YFSETQ. V was shortened by 1 base and J by 1 base, with 8 bases between the two germline ends. CDR3 sequence reads: CASSLRGQNTEAFF. The CDR3 DNA sequence: TGCGCCAGCAGCTTGAGGGGTCAGAACACTGAAGCTTTCTTT.

As to this clonotype: A junction boundary mismatches the germline segment, possibly from a read error. The chain has TRBV3-1 and TRBJ1-3; D ambiguous. Germline V gene sequence: CDR1 LGHDT, CDR2 YNNKEL (reference sequence). The CDR3 sequence is 14 residues long. This CDR3 is CACSQGRRGNTIYF. For the CDR3, the DNA is TGTGCCTGCAGCCAAGGTAGAAGGGGAAACACCATATATTTT.

This clonotype was found many times. The chain couples TRBV18 to TRBJ2-7, with 10 nucleotides matching TRBD2. The CDR3 loop spans 14 amino acids. With 6 bases clipped from V and 0 bases from J, the junction kept 2 bases outside the gene matches. The germline V gene encodes CDR1 KGHSH and CDR2 LQKENI. The CDR3 DNA sequence: TGTGCCAGCTCTTTAGCGGGGGGCTCCTACGAGCAGTACTTC. It yields the protein CASSLAGGSYEQYF.

This sequence joins TRBV19 and TRBJ2-7; TRBD2 agrees at 7 bases. The CDR3 is 15 residues long. Germline V gives CDR1 LNHDA, CDR2 SQIVND (reference sequence). V shed 5 bases and J 3 bases; nucleotides not matched to a gene: 10. The CDR3 sequence: CASSRRGDRFYEQYF. CDR3 sequence (DNA): TGTGCCAGTAGTCGTCGGGGGGACCGGTTCTACGAGCAGTACTTC.

This clonotype was seen ten or more times. One junction end does not reproduce the germline sequence, and a read error may be involved. This chain links TRBV7-9 with TRBJ2-6; the D is unclear. This CDR3 comprises 11 residues. Germline loops: CDR1 SEHNR, CDR2 FQNEAQ (reference sequence). This chain's CDR3 is CASSLAYEWDF. In DNA form, the CDR3 reads TGTGCCAGCAGCTTAGCCTACGAGTGGGATTTC. The full variable domain, completed using reference TRBV7-9 and TRBJ2-6, is DTGVSQNPRHKITKRGQNVTFRCDPISEHNRLYWYRQTLGQGPEFLTYFQNEAQLEKSRLLSDRFSAERPKGSFSTLEIQRTEQGDSAMYLCASSLAYEWDFGAGSRLTVL.

In its sample, this clonotype was seen a few times. This chain connects TRBV6-5 to TRBJ1-1, with TRBD1 identical over 8 bases. The CDR3 extends over 15 amino acids. The J segment lost 8 bases and the V segment lost 5 bases, leaving 13 bases of the junction unmatched. The V gene's germline CDR1 is MNHEY and CDR2 SVGAGI. This CDR3 reads CASSRPGQGVTEAFF. The CDR3 DNA reads TGTGCCAGCAGTCGTCCCGGACAGGGTGTTACAGAAGCTTTCTTT.

This clonotype was detected a few times. The chain has TRBV18 and TRBJ1-1; D uncertain. This CDR3 comprises 17 residues. V was clipped by 3 bases and J by 4 bases, with 21 bases between them. Germline assignment: CDR1 KGHSH and CDR2 LQKENI. This CDR3 is CASSPVEGGDGGTEAFF. CDR3 DNA sequence: TGTGCCAGCTCACCGGTGGAAGGCGGGGATGGTGGCACTGAAGCTTTCTTT.

This clonotype showed up many times. The chain combines TRBV7-6 with TRBJ1-2; maybe TRBD1 (6 bases). The CDR3 is 16 residues long. Germline lookup yields CDR1 SGHVS and CDR2 FNYEAQ. V lost 0 bases and J 7 bases, leaving 18 bases between the germline ends. CDR3 nucleotides: TGTGCCAGCAGCTTAGCGGGGGCGGGCAGGTATGGTGGCTACACCTTC. Translation gives CASSLAGAGRYGGYTF.

The genes are TRBV3-1 and TRBJ2-7, with 7 bases matching TRBD1. Germline CDR1 reads LGHDT; CDR2 reads YNNKEL (reference sequence). The V segment lost 2 bases and the J segment 5 bases; nucleotides outside the gene matches: 12. This CDR3 is built from 16 residues. The CDR3 coding sequence is TGTGCCAGCAGCCAAAATAGTCTAGGGGGCTTCAACGAGCAGTACTTC. It encodes CASSQNSLGGFNEQYF.

The V and J genes are TRBV10-1 and TRBJ2-3; 12 bases map to TRBD1. This CDR3 contains 16 residues. V lost 1 base, J lost 6 bases, and 5 bases stayed unmatched. The germline V gene has CDR1 WNHNN and CDR2 SYGVQD (reference sequence). CDR3 in amino acids: CASSEWGQGASDTQYF. CDR3 DNA sequence: TGCGCCAGCAGTGAGTGGGGACAGGGGGCCTCTGATACGCAGTATTTT.

This clonotype was found a few times. This chain uses TRBV29-1 with TRBJ2-7, with 9 bases lining up with TRBD1. CDR3 length equals 15 residues. The germline gives CDR1 SQVTM, CDR2 ANQGSEA. Trimming took 0 bases from V and 9 from J; bases not matched to a gene: 12. The CDR3 nucleotides are TGCAGCGTTGAAGAAAGGGGGACAGGGACGGTCCCGCAGTACTTC. Its protein product is CSVEERGTGTVPQYF.

In this sample, this clonotype turned up many times. The rearrangement links TRBV7-6 to TRBJ2-1; D may be TRBD1 (5 bases). This CDR3 is built from 15 residues. The V gene's germline CDR1 is SGHVS and CDR2 FNYEAQ. V lost 1 base to trimming and J lost 2 bases, with 9 bases between them. Here the CDR3 reads CASSLGGTTYNEQFF. The CDR3 DNA reads TGTGCCAGCAGCTTAGGGGGCACTACCTACAATGAGCAGTTCTTC.

This clonotype was picked up a small number of times. The chain is built from TRBV5-4 and TRBJ1-1, with D unresolved. V lost 0 bases and J 6 bases, leaving 15 bases between the germline ends. Germline V CDR1 and CDR2: SGHNT, YYREEE (reference sequence). CDR3 length: 15 residues. The CDR3 region is CASSLEWSGRPEAFF. DNA of the CDR3: TGTGCCAGCAGCTTGGAATGGTCCGGCAGGCCTGAAGCTTTCTTT. The variable domain in full, completed from reference TRBV5-4 and TRBJ1-1, reads ETGVTQSPTHLIKTRGQQVTLRCSSQSGHNTVSWYQQALGQGPQFIFQYYREEENGRGNFPPRFSGLQFPNYSSELNVNALELDDSALYLCASSLEWSGRPEAFFGQGTRLTVV.

This clonotype was detected ten times or more. The rearrangement uses TRBV20-1 and TRBJ1-1; 8 bases map to TRBD1. After removal of 4 bases from V and 6 bases from J, the junction contained 7 bases not matched to a gene. The CDR3 consists of 13 residues. Germline V lookup: CDR1 DFQATT, CDR2 SNEGSKA (reference sequence). In DNA form, the CDR3 reads TGCAGTGCTACTGACAGGGGTGAGGCTGAAGCTTTCTTT. Translated: CSATDRGEAEAFF.

This clonotype showed up just once. Relative to the germline gene, one junction end is altered; a read error may explain this. The chain has TRBV25-1 and TRBJ2-5, with unresolved D. CDR3 length: 13 amino acids. CDR1 is MGHDK, CDR2 SYGVNS, per germline. The CDR3 region has the DNA TGTGCCAGCAGTGAATCCTACCAAGAGACCCAGAACTTC. It translates to CASSESYQETQNF.

Many counts were recorded for this clonotype. This chain uses TRBV5-6 with TRBJ1-6; D gene ambiguous. There are 15 residues in the CDR3. Germline V lookup: CDR1 SGHDT, CDR2 YYEEEE. The V end lost 0 bases, the J end lost 10 bases, and 14 bases lay between the germline ends. CDR3: CASSLDPGSYSPLHF. CDR3 DNA sequence: TGTGCCAGCAGCTTGGATCCAGGATCTTACTCACCCCTCCACTTT.

This clonotype was counted ten times or more. J is TRBJ2-3 and V is TRBV10-2; 9 bases are shared with TRBD2. The V gene end was trimmed by 5 bases and the J gene end by 7 bases; junction bases not matched to a gene: 10. Germline V gene data show CDR1 as WSHSY and CDR2 as SAAADI. This CDR3 spans 15 amino acids. CDR3 nucleotides: TGCGCCAGCAGTTCGCGGGGCGGGGGGGCTAATACGCAGTATTTT. This sequence encodes CASSSRGGGANTQYF.

The chain uses TRBV3-1 and TRBJ1-2, with D hard to call. The V gene's germline CDR1 is LGHDT and CDR2 YNNKEL (reference sequence). The V gene lost 2 bases and the J gene lost 8 bases, with 12 bases spanning the gap. The CDR3 runs 13 residues. The CDR3 DNA reads TGTGCCAGCAGCCAACCGGGAGTAAGGGGCTACACCTTC. This gives the protein CASSQPGVRGYTF.

This chain connects TRBV5-1 to TRBJ2-5; D uncertain. Trimming stripped 0 bases from V and 5 bases from J, with 14 bases between. The germline CDR1 and CDR2 sequences are SGHRS and YFSETQ. This CDR3 region has 15 residues. The CDR3 bases are TGCGCCAGCAGCTTGGAAGGGCCCCCACGGGAGACCCAGTACTTC. Its protein is CASSLEGPPRETQYF.

This clonotype was recorded many times. V is TRBV15 and J is TRBJ1-1, with D possibly being TRBD1 (6 bases). The CDR3 covers 19 residues. V was clipped by 0 bases and J by 3 bases, with 23 bases between them. Looked up from germline, CDR1 is LNHNV and CDR2 is YYDKDF (reference sequence). The CDR3 DNA reads TGTGCCACCAGCAGAGATGGGATGGGGGGGCGGAAGGCGGACACTGAAGCTTTCTTT. It encodes CATSRDGMGGRKADTEAFF. Variable domain in full (rest from reference TRBV15 and TRBJ1-1): DAMVIQNPRYQVTQFGKPVTLSCSQTLNHNVMYWYQQKSSQAPKLLFHYYDKDFNNEADTPDNFQSRRPNTSFCFLDIRSPGLGDTAMYLCATSRDGMGGRKADTEAFFGQGTRLTVV.

This clonotype was detected many times. The chain has TRBV6-5 and TRBJ2-3, with 9 positions matching TRBD1. Germline lookup yields CDR1 MNHEY and CDR2 SVGAGI. Germline trimming cut 10 bases from V and 0 bases from J; bases unmatched to any gene: 8. This CDR3 region has 15 residues. The CDR3 DNA reads TGTGCCACCCACCGGGGACAGGGAAGCACAGATACGCAGTATTTT. This translates into CATHRGQGSTDTQYF.